This is a list of T cell receptor beta chains from one sample in a study of T cells after yellow fever vaccination. MiXCR was run by TCRdb on the 5' RACE reads, yielding one entry per CDR3 protein. The sample contains some 400,000 distinct CDR3 sequences, roughly 6.1% of which appear only once. Sequencing was performed on PBMCs, taken 5 days after the yellow fever booster vaccination. The receptor set was obtained from a man aged 30 to 45 who received the YFV17D yellow fever vaccine. Each CDR3 is given with its conserved first and last residue. Each record gives: J gene, clone size, D gene, V gene, CDR3 DNA, CDR3 protein. A D gene is named only where the DNA matches it firmly. For some rows the clone size is stated as once, few or many, or as a class when expanded; others skip it.

TRBJ2-1	.	TRBD2	TRBV20-1	TGCAGTGCTAGAATTGCGGGAGGGCCAGGGTACAATGAGCAGTTCTTC	CSARIAGGPGYNEQFF
TRBJ2-3	few	TRBD2	TRBV20-1	TGCAGTGCCGATAGCGGGAGGGCCGGTACGCAGTATTTT	CSADSGRAGTQYF
TRBJ2-4	.	TRBD2	TRBV11-2	TGTGCCAGCAGCGACTCCGGGACTAGCGGGAAGTTTGTCAAAAACATTCAGTACTTC	CASSDSGTSGKFVKNIQYF
TRBJ1-5	few	.	TRBV21-1	TGTGCCAGCAGCAAAGAAGACAGCTATAGCAATCAGCCCCAGCATTTT	CASSKEDSYSNQPQHF
TRBJ2-3	.	.	TRBV7-2	TGTGCCAGCAGCTTCGCGGTCGCGCAGTATTTT	CASSFAVAQYF
TRBJ1-4	few	.	TRBV6-1	TGTGCCAGCAGGGTCGGGACTAATGAAAAACTGTTTTTT	CASRVGTNEKLFF
TRBJ1-1	few	TRBD1	TRBV6-2/TRBV6-3	TGTGCCAGCAGTTTCGGGACAGGAGAAGCTTTCTTT	CASSFGTGEAFF
TRBJ1-1	.	.	TRBV14	TGTGCCAGCAGCCGGGGACTGGGGAACACTGAAGCTTTCTTT	CASSRGLGNTEAFF
TRBJ1-2	few	.	TRBV3-1	TGTGCCAGCAGTCACACAGATTCTAGCTATGGCTACACCTTC	CASSHTDSSYGYTF
TRBJ2-1	many	.	TRBV20-1	TGCAGTGCTATCAACAATGAGCAGTTCTTC	CSAINNEQFF
TRBJ2-1	.	TRBD2	TRBV11-2	TGTGCCAGCAGCTTAGGGGCGGGAGGGATTGAGCAGTTCTTC	CASSLGAGGIEQFF
TRBJ1-5	few	.	TRBV29-1	TGCAGCGCCGGGGTGGCCCCCAATCAGCCCCAGCATTTT	CSAGVAPNQPQHF
TRBJ1-5	few	.	TRBV4-3	TGCGCCAGCAGCCAAGACAGGGTATTCAATCAGCCCCAGCATTTT	CASSQDRVFNQPQHF
TRBJ2-1	few	.	TRBV30	TGTGCCTGGAGTGCTAGCAATGAGCAGTTCTTC	CAWSASNEQFF
TRBJ1-2	.	.	TRBV7-8	TGTGCCAGCAGCCCCGATATCTATGGCTACACCTTC	CASSPDIYGYTF
TRBJ2-1	.	TRBD1	TRBV19	TGTGCCAGTACCGGTAGGGGGCCCAATGAGCAGTTCTTC	CASTGRGPNEQFF
TRBJ1-3	few	.	TRBV7-9	TGTGCCAGCAGCCCGAGGACCATTCTCTCTGGAAACACCATATATTTT	CASSPRTILSGNTIYF
TRBJ1-4	few	.	TRBV20-1	TGCAGTGCTAAAGGGACCTTGCCGGAAAAACTGTTTTTT	CSAKGTLPEKLFF
TRBJ2-1	many	.	TRBV12-3/TRBV12-4	TGTGCCAGCACGATGGCCAATGAGCAGTTCTTC	CASTMANEQFF
TRBJ1-1	.	.	TRBV20-1	TGCTGCGCTAATCCTGGGTCGGGATTCTCAGGGACTGAAGCTTTCTTT	CCANPGSGFSGTEAFF
TRBJ1-5	many	.	TRBV20-1	TGCAGTGCTAGAGAGAGCAATCAGCCCCAGCATTTT	CSARESNQPQHF
TRBJ2-7	many	.	TRBV5-1	TGCGCCAGCAGTCAAGGATCGACACCCTACGAGCAGTACTTC	CASSQGSTPYEQYF
TRBJ2-7	.	TRBD2	TRBV7-2	TGTGCCAGCAGCGACCCGGGACTAGCGTCCTACGAGCAGTACTTC	CASSDPGLASYEQYF
TRBJ2-3	few	TRBD2	TRBV29-1	TGCAGCGTTGAAGATATGCTAGCGGGAGGTTCAGATACGCAGTATTTT	CSVEDMLAGGSDTQYF
TRBJ2-3	few	.	TRBV28	TGTGCCAGCACCCCGCGCAGGGCTATCACAGATACGCAGTATTTT	CASTPRRAITDTQYF
TRBJ2-2	.	.	TRBV5-5	TGTGCCAGCAGCCCCCGGCCCAGAAACACCGGGGAGCTGTTTTTT	CASSPRPRNTGELFF
TRBJ2-1	many	.	TRBV29-1	TGCAGCGTTGAAGATAGGACGAGCAATGAGCAGTTCTTC	CSVEDRTSNEQFF
TRBJ2-5	.	.	TRBV3-1	TGTGCCAGCAGCCAAGATCCCCAGGGAGGGACCCAGTACTTC	CASSQDPQGGTQYF
TRBJ2-7	.	.	TRBV28	TGTGCCAGCATCAGCGCGGGGGCAGGGGTCCACGAGCAGTACTTC	CASISAGAGVHEQYF
TRBJ1-6	.	.	TRBV30	TGTGCCTGGAGCGAGGACCTCTCACCCCTCCACTTT	CAWSEDLSPLHF
TRBJ1-1	.	.	TRBV20-1	TGCAGTGCTAGAATGGGGGGGGAAGACACTGAAGCTTTCTTT	CSARMGGEDTEAFF
TRBJ2-6	many	.	TRBV2	TGTGCCAGCAGTGACGGGGTACGGTCTGGGGCCAACGTCCTGACTTTC	CASSDGVRSGANVLTF
TRBJ2-5	many	TRBD1	TRBV20-1	TGCAGTGCGGTCGGACAGGGGAGGGAGACCCAGTACTTC	CSAVGQGRETQYF
TRBJ1-5	many	.	TRBV28	TGTGCCGGAAGGACGGGTAGCAATCAGCCCCAGCATTTT	CAGRTGSNQPQHF
TRBJ2-3	many	.	TRBV10-3	TGTGCCATCTCGTTCCGCCAAGGACCTACGGATACGCAGTATTTT	CAISFRQGPTDTQYF
TRBJ1-2	few	.	TRBV7-9	TGTGCCAGCAGCCTACCGGGTGCGGCTGGCTACACCTTC	CASSLPGAAGYTF
TRBJ2-3	.	TRBD2	TRBV20-1	TGCAGTGCGAGACTAGCGGGAGGGCCCCAAGATACGCAGTATTTT	CSARLAGGPQDTQYF
TRBJ2-5	many	TRBD2	TRBV7-2	TGTGCCAGCAGCTCCCCGACTAGCGGGCCCCAAGAGACCCAGTACTTC	CASSSPTSGPQETQYF
TRBJ2-7	.	TRBD2	TRBV29-1	TGCAGCGTTGAGTTCCAGCGGGGCTACGAGCAGTACTTC	CSVEFQRGYEQYF
TRBJ2-7	.	TRBD2	TRBV20-1	TGCAGTGCGGCAACTAGCGGGAGGAACGAGCAGTACTTC	CSAATSGRNEQYF
TRBJ1-4	many	.	TRBV9	TGTGCCAGCACCGTAGGGGGGGGAGGTAATGAAAAACTGTTTTTT	CASTVGGGGNEKLFF
TRBJ2-1	many	TRBD2	TRBV5-1	TGCGCCAGCAGCTGGGGACTAGACTCCTACAATGAGCAGTTCTTC	CASSWGLDSYNEQFF
TRBJ2-1	many	.	TRBV7-2	TGTGCCAGCAGCTTAGCGGTTTGGGATGAGCAGTTCTTC	CASSLAVWDEQFF
TRBJ2-1	.	.	TRBV24-1	TGTGCCACCAGTGGCACCTCGCCCACCGGCAGGATAAATGAGCAGTTCTTC	CATSGTSPTGRINEQFF
TRBJ2-7	.	.	TRBV5-1	TGCGCCAGCAGCCCGGATATTCCCGCCTACGAGCAGTACTTC	CASSPDIPAYEQYF
TRBJ1-5	many	.	TRBV12-3/TRBV12-4	TGTGCCAGCAGTTTAATGAGGGCCCACCAGCCCCAGCATTTT	CASSLMRAHQPQHF
TRBJ1-2	many	TRBD1	TRBV27	TGTGCCAGCAGTAGACAGGGGGCGATGAATGGCTACACCTTC	CASSRQGAMNGYTF
TRBJ2-1	many	.	TRBV7-2	TGTGCCAGCAGCTCCCCCCCGGCAGGGTTCGGTAATGAGCAGTTCTTC	CASSSPPAGFGNEQFF
TRBJ2-1	many	.	TRBV18	TGTGCCAGCTCTACGGACACCTACAATGAGCAGTTCTTC	CASSTDTYNEQFF
TRBJ2-3	many	.	TRBV14	TGTGCCAGCAGCGACCTCAGGGGGGCCTTCACAGATACGCAGTATTTT	CASSDLRGAFTDTQYF
TRBJ2-3	.	.	TRBV20-1	TGCAGTGCTAGGAAGGGGGGGCCCACAGATACGCAGTATTTT	CSARKGGPTDTQYF
TRBJ2-1	.	.	TRBV20-1	TGCAGTGCTAGAGAACGCTCTCAGGGGCGCGGGGACAATGAGCAGTTCTTC	CSARERSQGRGDNEQFF
TRBJ1-1	few	.	TRBV5-1	TGCGCCAGCAGCTTGGAAGGGGGTGAAGCTTTCTTT	CASSLEGGEAFF
TRBJ2-3	many	.	TRBV7-2	TGTGCCAGCAGCCCCGGAGGGGGTTATACGCAGTATTTT	CASSPGGGYTQYF
TRBJ2-5	few	.	TRBV15	TGTGCCACCAGCAGAGATCCGGGCGGGCAAGAGACCCAGTACTTC	CATSRDPGGQETQYF
TRBJ2-2	few	.	TRBV7-9	TGTGCCAGCAGCTCGGAATGGGTCACCGGGGAGCTGTTTTTT	CASSSEWVTGELFF
TRBJ2-3	.	.	TRBV29-1	TGCAGCGTTGGTCGGGCAGGCCTTAGCACAGATACGCAGTATTTT	CSVGRAGLSTDTQYF
TRBJ2-1	few	TRBD2	TRBV5-1	TGCGCCAGCAGCTTGGTTCCTAGCGGGAGCTACAATGAGCAGTTCTTC	CASSLVPSGSYNEQFF
TRBJ2-5	few	TRBD2	TRBV3-1	TGTGCCAGCAGTCGGACTAGCGGGATGATTGGCGAGACCCAGTACTTC	CASSRTSGMIGETQYF